This T cell receptor (beta chain) was found in a study of blood T cell repertoires in COVID-19. Study at large: From the United States, Italy and Spain came samples of acute and convalescent COVID-19.

Across 20 to 25 US areas, participants ranged in age from roughly 18 to 89 years. Assignments of participants to cohorts depended upon their own reported clinical history. Measured with immunoSEQ multiplex PCR; TCRdb has only the in-frame clones, and not every one. Among approximately 290,000 clones listed, about 93% were seen once. This TCR was sampled from a woman aged 30 to 39 who had recovered from COVID-19. The specimen was PBMCs or T cells enriched from blood (not recorded which).

CDR3 coding DNA: TGTGCCAGTAGTACCGCCTCGACAGAGAACACTGAAGCTTTCTTT. Protein product: CASSTASTENTEAFF. The genes are TRBV19 and TRBJ1-1; D might be TRBD1 (5 bases). Trimming left V 4 bases short and J 1 base short, with 13 bases between. Looked up from germline, CDR1 is LNHDA and CDR2 is SQIVND (reference sequence). CDR3 length: 15 residues.